This is a list of T cell receptor beta chains from one sample in a study of CD8+CD57+ T cells in acquired aplastic anemia. One entry per CDR3 protein results from TCRdb running MiXCR on the reads. Among around 430,000 distinct CDR3 sequences listed, about a third were seen once. Sequencing input: sorted CD4+, CD8+, or CD8+CD57+ T cells (not recorded which) from PBMCs. These receptors all come from a human donor with aplastic anemia. The conserved cysteine and the conserved F or W are not part of the CDR3 here. The order of the fields is J gene, V gene, CDR3 protein.

>TRBJ2-2|TRBV9
ASSVGLVTGSGELF
>TRBJ2-3|TRBV7-9
ASSLVVDRSTDTQY
>TRBJ1-5|TRBV11-2
ASSSPAVGENQPQH
>TRBJ1-1|TRBV7-2
ASSWDRDATEAF
>TRBJ2-1|TRBV3-1
ASSQERSGRAIYEQF
>TRBJ1-6|TRBV27
ASSYSIIGGENPPLH
>TRBJ2-1|TRBV2
ASSSSSYNEQF
>TRBJ1-5|TRBV20-1
SASQNRGGQPQH
>TRBJ1-2|TRBV10-3
AISEGPQGNYGYT
>TRBJ1-1|TRBV2
ASSYSDVGTEAF
>TRBJ2-2|TRBV10-3
ATAGGPNTGELF
>TRBJ2-2|TRBV11-2
ASSRGNGELF
>TRBJ1-2|TRBV6-2/TRBV6-3
ASSLEGVNYGYT
>TRBJ2-5|TRBV2
ASKGSLRGRKTQY